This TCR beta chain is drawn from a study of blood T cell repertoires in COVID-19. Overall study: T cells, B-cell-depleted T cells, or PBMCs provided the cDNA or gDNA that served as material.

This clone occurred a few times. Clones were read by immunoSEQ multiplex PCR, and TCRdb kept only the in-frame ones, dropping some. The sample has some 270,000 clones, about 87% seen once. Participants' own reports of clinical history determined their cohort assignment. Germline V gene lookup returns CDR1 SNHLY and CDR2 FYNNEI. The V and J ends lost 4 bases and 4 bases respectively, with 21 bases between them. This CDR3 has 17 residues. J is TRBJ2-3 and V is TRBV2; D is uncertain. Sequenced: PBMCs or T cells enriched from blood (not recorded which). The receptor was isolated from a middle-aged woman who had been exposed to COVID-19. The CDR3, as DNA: TGTGCCAGCAGTGTTTCCTCCGTGAATTATGCAGCAGATACGCAGTATTTT. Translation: CASSVSSVNYAADTQYF.